The T cell receptor (beta chain) described here comes from a study of graft-versus-host responses after intestinal transplantation. Study overall: Among the recipients, transplants were multivisceral, liver-intestinal, or isolated intestinal. Anti-thymocyte globulin induction preceded 2 to 4 years of tacrolimus and steroid maintenance in all recipients.

Per the germline V gene, CDR1 is SEHNR and CDR2 is FQNEAQ (reference sequence). The germline V and J ends were trimmed by 2 bases and 4 bases, with 9 bases remaining between them. This CDR3 region has 14 residues. Profiling relied on immunoSEQ multiplex PCR, and the TCRdb table lists in-frame clones only, not all of them. The table lists tens of thousands of clones, 95% of them singletons, with under 0.25% in the top ten. About this clone itself: Its antigen is still unknown.

The source is a human donor who was the organ donor for an intestinal transplant. The source material was unstimulated CD8+ T cells sorted from spleen or lymph node cells, sampled before transplant. This chain links TRBV7-9 with TRBJ1-5, with D possibly being TRBD1 (5 bases). CDR3: CASSLPGNNQPQHF. The DNA of the CDR3 is TGTGCCAGCAGCTTACCAGGGAATAATCAGCCCCAGCATTTT.